This is a list of T cell receptor beta chains from one sample in a study of post-analysis software for immune sequencing data. MiXCR was run by TCRdb on the PCR reads, yielding one entry per CDR3 protein. Found here are some 890,000 distinct CDR3 sequences, roughly 50% of them singletons; the top ten hold roughly 4.4%. Sequenced sample: blood. These receptors were collected from a girl aged 5-17 years with multiple sclerosis. Each CDR3 is given with its conserved first and last residue. D genes are given only for firm matches. Size values are once, few and many counts, or a class for expanded clones, and some rows have none.

clone_size	v_call	d_call	j_call	cdr3_nt	cdr3_aa
-	TRBV25-1	-	TRBJ2-7	TGTGCCAGCAGTGATTTACAGGGGGGGAACGAGCAGTACTTC	CASSDLQGGNEQYF
-	TRBV20-1	TRBD1	TRBJ2-7	TGCAGTGCCGTTAACCGGGACAGGGGGAGTACTTGGAGCTCCTACGAGCAGTACTTC	CSAVNRDRGSTWSSYEQYF
few	TRBV29-1	TRBD1	TRBJ2-1	TGCAGCGTTGAAGATCGAACCCGGGACAGCTCCTACAATGAGCAGTTCTTC	CSVEDRTRDSSYNEQFF
-	TRBV7-6	-	TRBJ2-7	TGTGCCAGCAGCTTAGTCTACCCAGGCCACGAGCAGTACTTC	CASSLVYPGHEQYF
-	TRBV29-1	-	TRBJ2-7	TGCAGCGTTGAAGGGGTCCTAGTCGACGAGCAGTACTTC	CSVEGVLVDEQYF
-	TRBV6-5	TRBD1	TRBJ1-1	TGTGCCAGCAGTTACGGGACAGGGTTGGGTAGCACTGAAGCTTTCTTT	CASSYGTGLGSTEAFF
few	TRBV12-3/TRBV12-4	TRBD2	TRBJ2-5	TGTGCCAGCAGTTTGGATCCCGGACTAGCGGGGGCACAGACCCAGTACTTC	CASSLDPGLAGAQTQYF
few	TRBV7-9	-	TRBJ2-1	TGTGCCAGCAGCTTCGGAACTATGCGGAATGAGCAGTTCTTC	CASSFGTMRNEQFF
-	TRBV9	TRBD1	TRBJ2-1	TGTGCCAGCAGCGTGGGGACAGGGTTTGAGCAGTTCTTC	CASSVGTGFEQFF
-	TRBV6-2/TRBV6-3	TRBD2	TRBJ2-1	TGTGCCAGCAGTTACCTAACGCTACGACTCGCTAGCGGGAGCCGTTACAATGAGCAGTTCTTC	CASSYLTLRLASGSRYNEQFF
-	TRBV4-1	-	TRBJ2-5	TGCGCCAGCAGCCACTCCCGGGACTCCAACCAAGAGACCCAGTACTTC	CASSHSRDSNQETQYF
once	TRBV7-9	-	TRBJ1-2	TGTGCCAGCAGCTTATCGGGCAGGGCTGGTGGCTACACCTTC	CASSLSGRAGGYTF
-	TRBV20-1	TRBD2	TRBJ2-1	TGCAGTGCTAGATCTAGCGGGAGGACCTACAATGATCAGTTCTTC	CSARSSGRTYNDQFF